The rows below give T cell receptor beta chains drawn from one sample of a study of spatial heterogeneity in lung cancer. TCRdb used MiXCR to reprocess the 5' RACE reads, holding one entry per CDR3 protein. The data hold about 20,000 distinct CDR3 sequences, with about 16% observed a single time. The material was lung tumor tissue, obtained at surgery. These receptor sequences come from a female donor with early-stage non-small cell lung cancer. Each CDR3 is given with its conserved first and last residue. Fields, in order: clone size, V gene, CDR3 protein. Some rows mark clone size as missing; the rest say once, few, many or name a class of expanded clone.

clone size: many
V gene: TRBV7-2
CDR3 protein: CASSLAFRGGSAANTGELFF

clone size: many
V gene: TRBV12-3/TRBV12-4
CDR3 protein: CASSDRTVPRSYNEQFF

clone size: many
V gene: TRBV12-3/TRBV12-4
CDR3 protein: CASSLQGMSDGYTF

clone size: many
V gene: TRBV6-2/TRBV6-3
CDR3 protein: CASRLQARDTQYF

clone size: many
V gene: TRBV9
CDR3 protein: CASSADSSYEQYF

clone size: few
V gene: TRBV5-1
CDR3 protein: CASSSQGASSYEQYF

clone size: many
V gene: TRBV6-6
CDR3 protein: CASSRKGNEQFF

clone size: few
V gene: TRBV6-5
CDR3 protein: CASNTRRGNNEQFF

clone size: few
V gene: TRBV28
CDR3 protein: CASSSFLIRAQRTEETQYF

clone size: -
V gene: TRBV4-1
CDR3 protein: CASSPAGATDTQYF

clone size: many
V gene: TRBV19
CDR3 protein: CASSMSVQVNTGELFF

clone size: few
V gene: TRBV11-2
CDR3 protein: CASSLWAANTEAFF

clone size: many
V gene: TRBV3-1
CDR3 protein: CASSLTQGGEQFF

clone size: -
V gene: TRBV23-1
CDR3 protein: CASSNRDKNEQYF

clone size: many
V gene: TRBV28
CDR3 protein: CASRSPGSFNEQFF

clone size: -
V gene: TRBV12-3/TRBV12-4
CDR3 protein: CASSSAGTSRADTQYF

clone size: -
V gene: TRBV3-1
CDR3 protein: CASSGPPLTDTQYF

clone size: few
V gene: TRBV6-5
CDR3 protein: CASISRGDRETQYF

clone size: many
V gene: TRBV25-1
CDR3 protein: CASSESGQSLYEQYF

clone size: few
V gene: TRBV29-1
CDR3 protein: CSAGGNLVSEQYF

clone size: many
V gene: TRBV28
CDR3 protein: CASSSKLIQETQYF

clone size: medium-sized
V gene: TRBV12-3/TRBV12-4
CDR3 protein: CASSLSGGTDTQYF

clone size: -
V gene: TRBV20-1
CDR3 protein: CSARIQRGYNEQFF

clone size: -
V gene: TRBV4-1
CDR3 protein: CASSQEASHPAYEQYF

clone size: many
V gene: TRBV4-2
CDR3 protein: CASSQEDRGQETQYF